One T cell receptor (beta chain) is described in this entry. The entry originates in a study of blood T cells in healthy people across ages. CDR1 is LGHDT and CDR2 is YNNKEL in the germline V gene (reference sequence). V was cut by 3 bases and J by 4 bases, with 12 bases left in between. The CDR3 spans 14 residues. Then a second PCR, running roughly 7 to 11 cycles, was carried out with a sample-barcoded 5' primer and a J-beta primer mix. TCRdb reanalysed the 5' RACE reads using MiXCR and keeps one entry per CDR3 protein. The sample holds about 2 million distinct CDR3 sequences, about 50% seen once. The clonotype comes from a woman aged 40 to 50 in good health. The V and J genes are TRBV3-1 and TRBJ1-2, with D possibly being TRBD1 (6 bases). Source material: blood. The DNA of the CDR3 is TGTGCCAGCAGCCATCGGGGGGGCGTCTATGGCTACACCTTC. As protein: CASSHRGGVYGYTF.